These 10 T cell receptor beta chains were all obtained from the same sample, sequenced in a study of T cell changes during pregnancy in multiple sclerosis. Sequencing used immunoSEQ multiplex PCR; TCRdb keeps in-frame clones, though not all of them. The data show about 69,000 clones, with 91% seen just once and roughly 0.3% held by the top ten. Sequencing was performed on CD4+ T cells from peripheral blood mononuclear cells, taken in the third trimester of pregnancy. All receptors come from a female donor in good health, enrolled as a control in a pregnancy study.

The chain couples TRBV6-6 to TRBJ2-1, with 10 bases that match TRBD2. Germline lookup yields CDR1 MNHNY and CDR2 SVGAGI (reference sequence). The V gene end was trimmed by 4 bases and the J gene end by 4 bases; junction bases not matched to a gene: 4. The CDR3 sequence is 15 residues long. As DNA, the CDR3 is TGTGCCAGCAGTTCCAGCGGGGGGGGGTACAATGAGCAGTTCTTC. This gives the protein CASSSSGGGYNEQFF.

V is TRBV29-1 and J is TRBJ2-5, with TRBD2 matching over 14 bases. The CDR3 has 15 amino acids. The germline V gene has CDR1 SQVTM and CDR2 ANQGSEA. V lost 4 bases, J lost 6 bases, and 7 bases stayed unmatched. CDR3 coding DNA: TGCAGCGTTGGACTAGCGGGGGGGCGAGGAAAGACCCAGTACTTC. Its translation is CSVGLAGGRGKTQYF.

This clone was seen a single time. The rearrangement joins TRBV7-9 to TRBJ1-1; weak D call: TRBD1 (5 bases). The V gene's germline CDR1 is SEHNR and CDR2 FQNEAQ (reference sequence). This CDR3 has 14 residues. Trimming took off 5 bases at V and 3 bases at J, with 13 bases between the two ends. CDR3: CASSPRGEHTEAFF. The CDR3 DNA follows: TGTGCCAGCAGCCCCCGGGGGGAGCACACTGAAGCTTTCTTT.

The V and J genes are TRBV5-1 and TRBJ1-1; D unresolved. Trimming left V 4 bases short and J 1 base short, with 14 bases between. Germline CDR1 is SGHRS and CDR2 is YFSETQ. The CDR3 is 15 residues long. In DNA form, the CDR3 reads TGCGCCAGCAGCGGCCGCGGGTCTGAGAACACTGAAGCTTTCTTT. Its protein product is CASSGRGSENTEAFF.

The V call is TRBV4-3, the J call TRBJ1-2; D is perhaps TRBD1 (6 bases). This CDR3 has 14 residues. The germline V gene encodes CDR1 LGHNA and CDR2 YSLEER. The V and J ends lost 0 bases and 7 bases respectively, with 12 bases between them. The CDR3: CASSQETGIRGYTF. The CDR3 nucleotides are TGCGCCAGCAGCCAAGAGACAGGTATACGTGGCTACACCTTC.

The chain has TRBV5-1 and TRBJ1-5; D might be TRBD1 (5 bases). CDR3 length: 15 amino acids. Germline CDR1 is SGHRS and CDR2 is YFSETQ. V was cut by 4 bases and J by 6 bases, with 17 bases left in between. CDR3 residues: CASSDLGGAGQPQHF. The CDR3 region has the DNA TGCGCCAGCAGCGACCTGGGGGGAGCAGGTCAGCCCCAGCATTTT.

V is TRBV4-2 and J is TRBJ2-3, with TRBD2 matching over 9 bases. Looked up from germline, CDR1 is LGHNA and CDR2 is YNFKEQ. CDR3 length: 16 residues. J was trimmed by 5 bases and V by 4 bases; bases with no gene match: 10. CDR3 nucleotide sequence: TGTGCCAGCAGCCCCCAAAGCGGGGGGCTTGGAGATACGCAGTATTTT. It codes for CASSPQSGGLGDTQYF.

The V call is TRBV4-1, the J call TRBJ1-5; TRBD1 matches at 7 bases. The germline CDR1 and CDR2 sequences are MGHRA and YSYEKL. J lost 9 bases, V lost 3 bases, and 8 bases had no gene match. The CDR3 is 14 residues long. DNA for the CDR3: TGCGCCAGCAGCCAGCTCACAGGGGCCTGGCCCCAGCATTTT. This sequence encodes CASSQLTGAWPQHF.

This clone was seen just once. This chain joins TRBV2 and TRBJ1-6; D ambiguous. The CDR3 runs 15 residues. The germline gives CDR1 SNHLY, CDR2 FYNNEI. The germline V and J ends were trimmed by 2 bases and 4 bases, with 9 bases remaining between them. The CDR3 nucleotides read TGTGCCAGCAGTGAAATTTCGCAGTATAATTCACCCCTCCACTTT. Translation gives CASSEISQYNSPLHF.

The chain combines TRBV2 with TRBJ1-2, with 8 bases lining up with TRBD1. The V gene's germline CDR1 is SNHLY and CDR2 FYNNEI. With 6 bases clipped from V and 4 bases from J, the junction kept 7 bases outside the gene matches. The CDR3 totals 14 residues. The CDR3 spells CASSRTGTTYGYTF. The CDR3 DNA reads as TGTGCCAGCAGCCGGACAGGGACTACCTATGGCTACACCTTC.